This TCR beta chain was recovered during a study of response to subunit inactivated influenza vaccine (dated by TCRdb to 2017 to 2018). About the full investigation: Deep quantitative T cell receptor repertoire profiling was used in the study to track responses to a trivalent subunit inactivated influenza vaccine. Overall results and qualifications from the work: The authors proposed that each seasonal influenza vaccination may bring in only a limited number of new T cells.

From its cysteine to its phenylalanine, the CDR3 spans 13 amino acids. CDR3 DNA is the only sequence kept; it has 39 bases, read in frame from the first base. V and J are truncated by 11 bases and 0 bases respectively, leaving an intervening sequence of 13 bases. This clonotype was counted only a few times. It has no known antigen specificity. Within one base of it there is no much larger clone, and no base qualities were kept. Libraries were constructed by RT-PCR. For sequencing, an Illumina HiSeq 2500 was employed. The public sequencing data were trimmed at Q25 with fastp and processed into clonotypes with MiXCR by TCRdb, which kept only in-frame beta chains. Rows merge per CDR3 protein into single entries with the most common DNA and genes. The sample contains roughly 550,000 distinct CDR3 sequences, under 25% of them found a single time. In total, the top ten clones hold around 2.8% of the sample.

The same data also went into a second study, on T cells expressing NK-cell markers. That second report states: TCR beta cDNA libraries were prepared using 5'RACE template switching, which introduced a universal primer site and unique molecular identifiers. Three sorted T-cell subsets (CD3+CD56+NKG2C+, CD3+CD56+NKG2C- and CD3+CD56-NKG2C+) from eight donors had their TCR beta-chain repertoires profiled. Among the eight sequenced donors, seven were HCMV-seropositive and one was HCMV-seronegative. In several experiments an anti-gammadeltaTCR antibody was added to restrict sorting to alphabetaTCR-expressing T cells. In five to seven donors, the dominant CD3+CD56+NKG2C+ clonotypes were among the top 10 CD8+ clonotypes and accounted for about 1.0-7.5% of CD8+ T cells. Those dominant clonotypes were again the most abundant among CD3+CD56-NKG2C+ cells in a few donors, at about 25-60.1%. Whether the expanded NKG2C-expressing T cell clones were specific for HCMV antigens remained unclear. Randomly selected healthy volunteers, three men and five women, were used as the eight sequenced donors. A commercial ELISA kit detecting HCMV-specific IgG in serum was used to determine HCMV serostatus. Peripheral blood mononuclear cells were isolated from blood by Ficoll density gradient centrifugation. Using Miltenyi isolation kits, CD4+ and CD8+ T cells were isolated from PBMC through magnetic immunoseparation. cDNA synthesis was primed from the TCR beta constant segment, followed by two successive PCR amplification steps. The libraries were sequenced on Illumina HiSeq 2000/2500, MiSeq or NextSeq, producing 2 x 150 bp reads. MIGEC was used to demultiplex reads and group reads by UMI, and MiTCR was used to assemble and quantify clonotypes. Only TCR cDNA sequences supported by at least two reads were kept to exclude erroneous sequences. Downstream repertoire analysis used the tcR package, and clonotypes were matched across fractions by CDR3 nucleotide sequence plus V segment. Antigen specificity was annotated against VDJdb with VDJmatch, allowing one amino acid substitution in CDR3.

The starting material was CD4+ T cells sorted from PBMCs, obtained roughly 13 days after vaccination. The sequence was obtained from a man aged 50-60 years who received an inactivated influenza vaccine. Donor details come from another sample of the same person, matched by shared clones. The sequence joins TRBV12-3 or TRBV12-4 to TRBJ1-1, with the D gene call left open. The CDR3 region has the sequence CASSPAVNTEAFF. The bases read TGTGCCTCCTCCCCGGCGGTGAACACTGAAGCTTTCTTT.